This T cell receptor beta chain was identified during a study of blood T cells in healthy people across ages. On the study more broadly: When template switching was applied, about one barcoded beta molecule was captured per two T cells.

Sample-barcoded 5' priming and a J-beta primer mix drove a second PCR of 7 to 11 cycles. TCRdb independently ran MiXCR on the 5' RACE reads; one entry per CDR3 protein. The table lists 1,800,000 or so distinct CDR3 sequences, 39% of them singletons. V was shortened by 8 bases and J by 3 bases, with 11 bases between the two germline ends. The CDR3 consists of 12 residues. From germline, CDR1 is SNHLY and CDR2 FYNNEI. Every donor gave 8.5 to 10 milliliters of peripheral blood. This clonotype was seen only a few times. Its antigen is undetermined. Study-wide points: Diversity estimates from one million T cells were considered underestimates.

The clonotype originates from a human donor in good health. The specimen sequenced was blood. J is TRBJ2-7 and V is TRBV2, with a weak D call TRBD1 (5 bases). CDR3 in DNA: TGTGCCAGCCGACCAGGGCGCTACGAGCAGTACTTC. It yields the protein CASRPGRYEQYF.